Following are 17 T cell receptor beta chains from one sample sequenced in a study of post-analysis software for immune sequencing data. These receptors have no known antigen. The authors incorporated unique molecular identifiers into the TCR beta cDNA libraries. TCRdb recomputed calls from the PCR reads with MiXCR, one row per CDR3 protein. The top ten hold 1.7% of the sample, which has approximately 570,000 distinct CDR3 sequences, 44% seen once. Overall study findings and caveats: Patients used about 5 TRBV segments, including TRBV5-6, TRBV5-1 and TRBV20-1, more often than controls.

The sequencing input was blood. These receptors came from a girl between 10 and 17 years old with multiple sclerosis.

The CDR3 spells CASSWTGGENEQYF. In DNA, the CDR3 is TGCGCCAGCAGCTGGACAGGGGGCGAGAACGAGCAGTACTTC. The V gene is TRBV5-1, the J gene TRBJ2-7, with TRBD1 identical over 11 bases. CDR1 is SGHRS, CDR2 YFSETQ, per germline. This CDR3 has 14 residues. V was clipped by 3 bases and J by 5 bases; unmatched bases: 4. Using reference TRBV5-1 and TRBJ2-7 for the parts outside the CDR3, the full variable domain is KAGVTQTPRYLIKTRGQQVTLSCSPISGHRSVSWYQQTPGQGLQFLFEYFSETQRNKGNFPGRFSGRQFSNSRSEMNVSTLELGDSALYLCASSWTGGENEQYFGPGTRLTVT.

This clonotype has more than one count but fewer than ten. The rearrangement uses TRBV6-5 and TRBJ1-2, with TRBD1 identical over 11 bases. The germline V gene has CDR1 MNHEY and CDR2 SVGAGI. This CDR3 is built from 15 residues. After removal of 7 bases from V and 3 bases from J, the junction contained 7 bases not matched to a gene. The CDR3 is CASKGQGARDYGYTF. The CDR3, as DNA: TGTGCCAGCAAAGGACAGGGGGCGCGTGACTATGGCTACACCTTC.

The rearrangement uses TRBV5-1 and TRBJ1-4; 7 bases map to TRBD1. Germline trimming cut 3 bases from V and 7 bases from J; bases unmatched to any gene: 12. CDR1 and CDR2 (germline): SGHRS, YFSETQ. There are 16 residues in the CDR3. This CDR3 reads CASSSGTARISEKLFF. The CDR3 nucleotides are TGCGCCAGCAGCTCCGGGACAGCAAGAATTAGTGAAAAACTGTTTTTT.

As regards this clonotype: The junction does not match germline at one end; this may be a read error. The V and J genes are TRBV6-4 and TRBJ2-1, with D hard to call. Germline lookup yields CDR1 MRHNA and CDR2 SNTAGT. The CDR3 covers 14 residues. The CDR3 sequence: CASSEGSSCNEQFF. The CDR3 coding sequence is TGTGCCAGCAGTGAGGGAAGCTCCTGCAATGAGCAGTTCTTC.

This clonotype was detected many times. The V gene is TRBV12-3 or TRBV12-4, the J gene TRBJ1-2; D call uncertain. This CDR3 contains 12 residues. Trimming pared 5 bases from V and 2 bases from J, leaving 6 bases between. CDR3 coding DNA: TGTGCCAGCAGTACTGGGAACTATGGCTACACCTTC. Its protein product is CASSTGNYGYTF.

The chain employs TRBV12-3 or TRBV12-4 and TRBJ2-5, with D uncertain. V lost 7 bases and J lost 2, with 11 bases in between. The CDR3 is 13 residues long. CDR3: CASTWTVQETQYF. CDR3 nucleotide sequence: TGTGCCAGCACTTGGACGGTACAAGAGACCCAGTACTTC.

The rearrangement links TRBV29-1 to TRBJ2-7, with D hard to call. Trimming took off 0 bases at V and 6 bases at J, with 6 bases between the two ends. In germline, CDR1 is SQVTM, CDR2 ANQGSEA. This CDR3 has 11 residues. DNA for the CDR3: TGCAGCGTTGAAGATGGGGTCGAGCAGTACTTC. It codes for CSVEDGVEQYF.

The chain recombines TRBV29-1 with TRBJ1-2; 7 positions match TRBD1. V gave up 3 bases and J gave up 5 bases; unmatched junction bases: 6. Germline V gene data show CDR1 as SQVTM and CDR2 as ANQGSEA. CDR3 size: 13 residues. CDR3 coding DNA: TGCAGCGTTGAGGCGGGACAGCCATATGGCTACACCTTC. This sequence encodes CSVEAGQPYGYTF.

V usage is TRBV12-3 or TRBV12-4 and J usage is TRBJ2-7; TRBD1 matches 10 bases. The CDR3 consists of 15 residues. V shed 0 bases and J 6 bases; nucleotides not matched to a gene: 5. CDR3 protein: CASSLAGTGEVEQYF. The DNA for the CDR3 is TGTGCCAGCAGTTTAGCCGGGACAGGGGAGGTCGAGCAGTACTTC.

The V gene is TRBV5-1, the J gene TRBJ1-1; a possible D gene is TRBD1 (5 bases). The CDR3 spans 12 residues. CDR1 is SGHRS, CDR2 YFSETQ, per germline. Trimming stripped 1 base from V and 6 bases from J, with 7 bases between. CDR3 protein: CASSLTGAEAFF. The CDR3 DNA reads TGCGCCAGCAGCTTGACGGGGGCTGAAGCTTTCTTT.

This clonotype was found a few times. CDR3 bases: TGCGCCAGCAACAGGGACCAAGAGACCCAGTACTTC. This sequence encodes CASNRDQETQYF. J is TRBJ2-5 and V is TRBV5-1; D might be TRBD1 (6 bases). Trimming took off 6 bases at V and 0 bases at J, with 6 bases between the two ends. Germline CDR1 and CDR2: SGHRS and YFSETQ. The CDR3 consists of 12 residues.

This clonotype was recorded a few times. V gene TRBV6-1 combines with J gene TRBJ2-7; 10 bases align to TRBD1. CDR3 length equals 19 residues. With 3 bases clipped from V and 3 bases from J, the junction kept 17 bases outside the gene matches. From germline, CDR1 is MNHNS and CDR2 SASEGT. The CDR3 here is CASSDLPGQGGSANYEQYF. The CDR3, as DNA: TGTGCCAGCAGTGATCTTCCCGGACAGGGGGGTTCGGCCAACTACGAGCAGTACTTC.

The chain joins TRBV20-1 to TRBJ1-2; D gene unclear. The germline V and J ends were trimmed by 5 bases and 1 base, with 11 bases remaining between them. The CDR3 extends over 13 amino acids. CDR1 is DFQATT, CDR2 SNEGSKA, per germline (reference sequence). CDR3 residues: CSAGVILNYGYTF. The CDR3 DNA sequence: TGCAGTGCTGGAGTGATACTTAACTATGGCTACACCTTC.

This clonotype was picked up a small number of times. The V gene is TRBV6-6, the J gene TRBJ2-1, with 12 bases that match TRBD2. This CDR3 has 14 residues. Germline CDR1 is MNHNY and CDR2 is SVGAGI (reference sequence). V was clipped by 11 bases and J by 10 bases; unmatched bases: 12. CDR3 nucleotides: TGTGCCTGCTCCACTAGCGGGGGGCGGGGGGAGCAGTTCTTC. Translation gives CACSTSGGRGEQFF.

The CDR3 nucleotides are TGTGCCAGCAGCTTAGGGCCGACAGGGGGAAACCTTAGGCCGTTCTTC. Its translation is CASSLGPTGGNLRPFF. This chain connects TRBV7-2 to TRBJ2-1; TRBD1 matches 9 bases. CDR3 length equals 16 residues. Germline CDR1 reads SGHTA; CDR2 reads FQGNSA. V dropped 1 base and J dropped 15; count of bases not matched to a gene: 16.

The chain joins TRBV11-3 to TRBJ1-2; tentatively, D is TRBD1 (5 bases). Between the trimmed V and J ends, which lost 0 bases and 3 bases, there was a span of 14 bases. The CDR3 runs to 16 residues. Germline V gene data show CDR1 as SGHNT and CDR2 as YENEEA. CDR3 in DNA: TGTGCCAGCAGCTTAGAAGGCAGGGAATCCGACTATGGCTACACCTTC. Residues: CASSLEGRESDYGYTF. Full variable domain (rest looked up from reference TRBV11-3 and TRBJ1-2): EAGVVQSPRYKIIEKKQPVAFWCNPISGHNTLYWYLQNLGQGPELLIRYENEEAVDDSQLPKDRFSAERLKGVDSTLKIQPAELGDSAVYLCASSLEGRESDYGYTFGSGTRLTVV.

This clonotype was found a few times. This chain links TRBV2 with TRBJ1-1; D is possibly TRBD1 (5 bases). From germline, CDR1 is SNHLY and CDR2 FYNNEI. V shed 8 bases and J shed 3 bases, with 13 bases lying between them. The CDR3 sequence is 13 residues long. This CDR3 reads CASRKGLDTEAFF. DNA for the CDR3: TGTGCCAGCCGAAAGGGGTTGGACACTGAAGCTTTCTTT. The variable domain in full, with the rest retrieved from reference TRBV2 and TRBJ1-1, is EPEVTQTPSHQVTQMGQEVILRCVPISNHLYFYWYRQILGQKVEFLVSFYNNEISEKSEIFDDQFSVERPDGSNFTLKIRSTKLEDSAMYFCASRKGLDTEAFFGQGTRLTVV.